The 16 T cell receptor beta chains listed next were all sequenced from one sample in a study of molecular identifiers for immune sequencing clone quantification. One entry per CDR3 protein, called by TCRdb with MiXCR from the PCR reads. The table records around 2,700 distinct CDR3 sequences, about a sixth of them present only once. Sequencing was carried out using naive CD8+ T cells from blood, with Jurkat cell RNA spiked in. Subset meaning: FACS-sorted CD8+CD4-CCR7+CD45RA+ naive T cells. These receptors were obtained from a human donor in good health. Some libraries in this study had Jurkat cell RNA spiked in.

This clonotype qualifies as medium-sized. CDR3 sequence: CASSVSSGRSHEQYF. CDR3 DNA: TGTGCCAGCAGCGTGTCTAGCGGGAGATCCCACGAGCAGTACTTC. The rearrangement uses TRBV9 and TRBJ2-7, with 10 bases identical to TRBD2. Germline CDR1 is SGDLS and CDR2 is YYNGEE. V dropped 2 bases and J dropped 5; count of bases not matched to a gene: 7. The CDR3 totals 15 residues.

This clonotype rates as medium-sized. V is TRBV13 and J is TRBJ2-1; D remains ambiguous. This CDR3 contains 13 residues. CDR1 and CDR2 from the germline V gene are PRHDT and FYEKMQ (reference sequence). The ends were cut back, 5 bases at V and 9 bases at J, with 14 bases in the middle. CDR3 nucleotide sequence: TGTGCCAGCAGCCCGGCTAGTTTGGTTGAGCAGTTCTTC. Its translation: CASSPASLVEQFF. Using reference TRBV13 and TRBJ2-1 for the parts outside the CDR3, the full variable domain is AAGVIQSPRHLIKEKRETATLKCYPIPRHDTVYWYQQGPGQDPQFLISFYEKMQSDKGSIPDRFSAQQFSDYHSELNMSSLELGDSALYFCASSPASLVEQFFGPGTRLTVL.

Relative to its sample, this clonotype is medium-sized (0.01 to 0.1%). The chain carries TRBV4-3 and TRBJ2-1; possible D gene TRBD2, 5 bases. Between the trimmed V and J ends, which lost 3 bases and 2 bases, there was a span of 11 bases. This CDR3 has 15 residues. The germline CDR1 and CDR2 sequences are LGHNA and YSLEER. The CDR3 region is CASSHTSGAYNEQFF. CDR3 nucleotides: TGCGCCAGCAGCCACACTAGTGGGGCCTACAATGAGCAGTTCTTC.

This clonotype counts as medium-sized (0.01 to 0.1%). The V gene is TRBV27, the J gene TRBJ2-2; D possibly uses TRBD1 or TRBD2 (5 bases each). This CDR3 is built from 14 residues. Germline-derived CDR1 and CDR2 are MNHEY and SMNVEV (reference sequence). Trimming removed 3 bases at V and 4 bases at J, with 9 bases between. The CDR3 reads CASSFGGITGELFF. CDR3 DNA: TGTGCCAGCAGTTTTGGGGGAATCACCGGGGAGCTGTTTTTT.

By share of the sample, this clonotype is large (0.1 to 1%). The chain has TRBV7-9 and TRBJ1-6; D is possibly TRBD1 (6 bases). The CDR3 sequence is 14 residues long. The V and J ends lost 6 bases and 4 bases respectively, with 10 bases between them. Germline V gene sequence: CDR1 SEHNR, CDR2 FQNEAQ (reference sequence). The CDR3 DNA follows: TGTGCCAGCAGACGAGGACAGTATAATTCACCCCTCCACTTT. Translation gives CASRRGQYNSPLHF.

This clonotype is a singleton in its sample. This rearrangement joins TRBV7-9 to TRBJ2-1; D not resolved. The germline V gene has CDR1 SEHNR and CDR2 FQNEAQ (reference sequence). Trimming removed 6 bases at V and 0 bases at J, with 6 bases between. The CDR3 extends over 13 amino acids. In DNA, the CDR3 is TGTGCCAGCAGAACCGGCTCCTACAATGAGCAGTTCTTC. Amino acid sequence: CASRTGSYNEQFF. Full variable domain (rest looked up from reference TRBV7-9 and TRBJ2-1): DTGVSQNPRHKITKRGQNVTFRCDPISEHNRLYWYRQTLGQGPEFLTYFQNEAQLEKSRLLSDRFSAERPKGSFSTLEIQRTEQGDSAMYLCASRTGSYNEQFFGPGTRLTVL.

The chain links TRBV7-8 to TRBJ1-5; no clear D. The V end lost 3 bases, the J end lost 0 bases, and 12 bases lay between the germline ends. Per germline, CDR1 SGHVS and CDR2 FQNEAQ. CDR3 length equals 16 residues. The CDR3 region is CASSFGLGSSNQPQHF. The CDR3, as DNA: TGTGCCAGCAGCTTCGGGCTAGGCAGTAGCAATCAGCCCCAGCATTTT.

As concerns this clonotype: The junction shows a germline mismatch at one end, possibly a read error. The chain combines TRBV27 with TRBJ2-1; D is ambiguous. Germline assignment: CDR1 MNHEY and CDR2 SMNVEV (reference sequence). This CDR3 contains 13 residues. CDR3 nucleotides: TGTGCCAGCTTAGACATACTCTACAATAAGCAGTTCTTC. This gives the protein CASLDILYNKQFF.

Comment on this clonotype: This could be a read error, since a much larger clone is one nucleotide away. The chain is built from TRBV14 and TRBJ2-5, with 8 bases aligning to TRBD1. Germline V gene data show CDR1 as SGHDN and CDR2 as FVKESK. After removal of 7 bases from V and 4 bases from J, the junction contained 8 bases not matched to a gene. The CDR3 has 14 residues. In nucleotides, the CDR3 is TGTGCCAGCATCCGATGGACAGGGATAGAGACCCAGTACTTC. It is translated as CASIRWTGIETQYF. The whole variable domain, remainder taken from reference TRBV14 and TRBJ2-5, is EAGVTQFPSHSVIEKGQTVTLRCDPISGHDNLYWYRRVMGKEIKFLLHFVKESKQDESGMPNNRFLAERTGGTYSTLKVQPAELEDSGVYFCASIRWTGIETQYFGPGTRLLVL.

By sample fraction, this clonotype is medium-sized. The chain joins TRBV7-9 to TRBJ2-1, with D hard to call. Trimming stripped 7 bases from V and 6 bases from J, with 7 bases between. CDR1 is SEHNR, CDR2 FQNEAQ, per germline (reference sequence). The CDR3 runs 11 residues. The CDR3 coding sequence is TGTGCCAGCACCCCGTCCAATGAGCAGTTCTTC. It is translated as CASTPSNEQFF.

By its share, this clonotype is medium-sized. V is TRBV29-1 and J is TRBJ2-1, with 7 bases aligning to TRBD1. The V segment lost 8 bases and the J segment 1 base; nucleotides outside the gene matches: 5. Germline CDR1 SQVTM, CDR2 ANQGSEA. The CDR3 runs to 13 residues. The CDR3 sequence: CSLLTGSYNEQFF. For the CDR3, the DNA is TGCAGCCTCTTGACAGGGTCCTACAATGAGCAGTTCTTC.

The chain links TRBV15 to TRBJ2-6; 7 nucleotides agree with TRBD1. The CDR3 runs 15 residues. From germline, CDR1 is LNHNV and CDR2 YYDKDF (reference sequence). After removal of 9 bases from V and 0 bases from J, the junction contained 5 bases not matched to a gene. Written as DNA, the CDR3 is TGTGCCACAGGGGACAGCCGCTCTGGGGCCAACGTCCTGACTTTC. It encodes CATGDSRSGANVLTF.

By share, this clonotype ranks as medium-sized. This chain links TRBV4-3 with TRBJ2-7, with unresolved D. The germline V and J ends were trimmed by 4 bases and 2 bases, with 12 bases remaining between them. Germline CDR1 LGHNA, CDR2 YSLEER. CDR3 size: 14 residues. The CDR3 loop reads CASSPSIGTYEQYF. CDR3 nucleotide sequence: TGCGCCAGCAGCCCCAGTATAGGCACCTACGAGCAGTACTTC.

By proportion, this clonotype is medium-sized. V gene TRBV5-5 combines with J gene TRBJ2-1, with D possibly matching TRBD1 (5 bases). V lost 4 bases and J 0 bases, leaving 20 bases between the germline ends. The CDR3 contains 18 residues. The germline gives CDR1 SGHKS, CDR2 YYEKEE (reference sequence). CDR3 nucleotide sequence: TGTGCCAGCAGCGCACCCCGGTGGGGCGCCAGCTCCTACAATGAGCAGTTCTTC. Translated, it gives CASSAPRWGASSYNEQFF.

By frequency in the sample, this clonotype is large (0.1 to 1%). The genes are TRBV29-1 and TRBJ2-2; no clear D gene. V was trimmed by 6 bases and J by 1 base, leaving 9 bases between them. The length of the CDR3 is 13 residues. The germline gives CDR1 SQVTM, CDR2 ANQGSEA. The CDR3 DNA reads as TGCAGCGTCGCTTCTTTGAACACCGGGGAGCTGTTTTTT. Protein: CSVASLNTGELFF.

The chain couples TRBV5-6 to TRBJ2-7, with TRBD2 matching over 10 bases. J gave up 3 bases and V 1 base, and 4 bases lay outside the gene matches. This CDR3 is built from 15 residues. Germline loops: CDR1 SGHDT, CDR2 YYEEEE. The CDR3 nucleotides read TGTGCCAGCAGCTTGTTTAGGACTAGCGGCTACGAGCAGTACTTC. Encoded protein: CASSLFRTSGYEQYF.